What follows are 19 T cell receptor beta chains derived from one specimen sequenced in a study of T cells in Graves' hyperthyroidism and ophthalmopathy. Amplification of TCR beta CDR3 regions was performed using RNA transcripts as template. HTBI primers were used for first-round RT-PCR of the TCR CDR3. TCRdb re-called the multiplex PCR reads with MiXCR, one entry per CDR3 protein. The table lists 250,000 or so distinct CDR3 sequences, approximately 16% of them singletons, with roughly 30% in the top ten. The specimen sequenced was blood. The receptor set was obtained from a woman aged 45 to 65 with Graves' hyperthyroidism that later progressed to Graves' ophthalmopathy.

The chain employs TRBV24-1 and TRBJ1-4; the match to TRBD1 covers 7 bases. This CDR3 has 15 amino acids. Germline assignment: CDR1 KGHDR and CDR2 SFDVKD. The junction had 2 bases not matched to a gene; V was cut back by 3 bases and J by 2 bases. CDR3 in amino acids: CATSDATGTNEKLFF. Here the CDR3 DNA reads TGTGCCACCAGTGATGCGACAGGGACTAATGAAAAACTGTTTTTT.

The CDR3 DNA sequence: TGTGCCAGCATGTGGCGGGAAGGTTACAATGAGCAGTTCTTC. The encoded protein is CASMWREGYNEQFF. The chain couples TRBV5-6 to TRBJ2-1, with TRBD2 as a possible D gene (6 bases). V was trimmed by 6 bases and J by 4 bases, leaving 14 bases between them. CDR3 length: 14 residues. Germline CDR1 and CDR2: SGHDT and YYEEEE.

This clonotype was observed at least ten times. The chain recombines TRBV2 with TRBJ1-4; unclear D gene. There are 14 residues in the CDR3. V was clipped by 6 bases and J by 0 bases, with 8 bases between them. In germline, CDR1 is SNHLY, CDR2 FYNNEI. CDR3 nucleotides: TGTGCCAGCAGACTTATTGCAACTAATGAAAAACTGTTTTTT. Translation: CASRLIATNEKLFF.

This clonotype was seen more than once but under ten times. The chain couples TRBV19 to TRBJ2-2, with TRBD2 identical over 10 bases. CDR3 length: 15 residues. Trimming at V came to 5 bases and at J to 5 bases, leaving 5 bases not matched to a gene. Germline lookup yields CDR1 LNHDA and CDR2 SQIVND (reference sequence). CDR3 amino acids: CASSASGSGTGELFF. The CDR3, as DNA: TGTGCCAGTAGTGCTAGCGGGAGTGGAACCGGGGAGCTGTTTTTT.

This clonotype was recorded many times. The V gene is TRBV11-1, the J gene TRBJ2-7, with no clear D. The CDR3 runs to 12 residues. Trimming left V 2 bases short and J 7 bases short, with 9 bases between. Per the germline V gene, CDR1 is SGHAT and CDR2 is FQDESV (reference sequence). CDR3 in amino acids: CASSLLSKEQYF. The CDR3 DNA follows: TGTGCCAGCAGCTTATTAAGCAAGGAGCAGTACTTC.

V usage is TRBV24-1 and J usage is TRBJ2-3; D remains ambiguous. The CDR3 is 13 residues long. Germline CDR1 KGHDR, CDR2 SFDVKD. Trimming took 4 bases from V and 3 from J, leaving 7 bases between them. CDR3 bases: TGTGCCACCAGTGACCCCGCTACAGATACGCAGTATTTT. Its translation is CATSDPATDTQYF.

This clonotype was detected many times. The CDR3 region is CASSYPSEMGETQYF. In DNA form, the CDR3 reads TGTGCCAGCAGTTATCCTAGCGAAATGGGGGAGACCCAGTACTTC. J is TRBJ2-5 and V is TRBV28, with D perhaps TRBD2 (6 bases). The V end was cut by 4 bases, the J end by 5 bases, with 17 bases between. The CDR3 is 15 residues long. Per germline, CDR1 MDHEN and CDR2 SYDVKM.

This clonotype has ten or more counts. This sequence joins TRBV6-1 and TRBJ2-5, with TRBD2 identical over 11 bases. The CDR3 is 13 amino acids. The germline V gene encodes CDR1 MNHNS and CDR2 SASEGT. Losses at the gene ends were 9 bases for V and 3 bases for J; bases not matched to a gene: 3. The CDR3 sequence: CASYSGREETQYF. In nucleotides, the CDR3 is TGTGCCAGTTATAGCGGGAGGGAAGAGACCCAGTACTTC.

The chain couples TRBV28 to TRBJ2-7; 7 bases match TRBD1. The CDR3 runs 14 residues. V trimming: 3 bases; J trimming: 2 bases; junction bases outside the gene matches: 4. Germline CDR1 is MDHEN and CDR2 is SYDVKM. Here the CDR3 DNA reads TGTGCCAGCAGTTTCTGGGACAGAGCCTACGAGCAGTACTTC. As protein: CASSFWDRAYEQYF.

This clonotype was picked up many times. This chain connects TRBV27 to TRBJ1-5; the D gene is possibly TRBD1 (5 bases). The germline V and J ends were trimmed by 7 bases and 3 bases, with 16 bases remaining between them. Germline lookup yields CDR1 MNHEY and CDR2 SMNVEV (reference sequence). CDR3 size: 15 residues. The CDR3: CASNSVTALNQPQHF. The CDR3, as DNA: TGTGCCAGCAACTCCGTGACAGCTCTCAATCAGCCCCAGCATTTT.

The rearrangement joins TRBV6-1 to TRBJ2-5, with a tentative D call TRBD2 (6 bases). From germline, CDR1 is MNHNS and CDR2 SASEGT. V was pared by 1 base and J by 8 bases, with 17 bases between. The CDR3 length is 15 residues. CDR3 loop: CASSEDRWGVGTQYF. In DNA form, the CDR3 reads TGTGCCAGCAGTGAAGATCGGTGGGGGGTGGGAACCCAGTACTTC.

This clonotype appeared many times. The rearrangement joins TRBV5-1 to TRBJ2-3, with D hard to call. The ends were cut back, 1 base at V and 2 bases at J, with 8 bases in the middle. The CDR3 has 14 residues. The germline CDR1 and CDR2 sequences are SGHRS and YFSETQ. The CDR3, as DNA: TGCGCCAGCAGCTTGTTGCGCTACACAGATACGCAGTATTTT. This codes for CASSLLRYTDTQYF.

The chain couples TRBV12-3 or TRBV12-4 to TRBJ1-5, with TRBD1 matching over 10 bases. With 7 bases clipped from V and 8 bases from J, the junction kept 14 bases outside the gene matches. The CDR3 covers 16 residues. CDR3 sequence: CASTRRDRGPYEPQHF. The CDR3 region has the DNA TGTGCCAGCACCCGTCGGGACAGGGGACCTTATGAGCCCCAGCATTTT.

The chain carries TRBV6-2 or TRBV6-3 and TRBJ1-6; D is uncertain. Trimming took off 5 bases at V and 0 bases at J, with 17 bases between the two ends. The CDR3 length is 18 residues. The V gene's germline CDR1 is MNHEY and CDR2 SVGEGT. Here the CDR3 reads CASSQLGRESSYNSPLHF. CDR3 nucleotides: TGTGCCAGCAGTCAACTCGGGCGGGAAAGCTCCTATAATTCACCCCTCCACTTT.

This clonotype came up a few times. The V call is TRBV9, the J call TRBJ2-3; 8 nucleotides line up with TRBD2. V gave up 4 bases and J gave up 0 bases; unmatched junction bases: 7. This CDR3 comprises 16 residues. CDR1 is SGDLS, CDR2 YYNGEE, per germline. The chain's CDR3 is CASSTLAGSSTDTQYF. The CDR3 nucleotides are TGTGCCAGCAGCACATTAGCGGGATCTAGCACAGATACGCAGTATTTT.

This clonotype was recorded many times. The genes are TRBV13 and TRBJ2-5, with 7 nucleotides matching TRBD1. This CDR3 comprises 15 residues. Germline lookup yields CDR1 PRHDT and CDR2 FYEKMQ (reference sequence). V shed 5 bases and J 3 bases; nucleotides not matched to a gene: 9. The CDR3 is CASSADRVVEETQYF. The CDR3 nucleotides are TGTGCCAGCAGCGCCGACAGGGTGGTAGAAGAGACCCAGTACTTC.

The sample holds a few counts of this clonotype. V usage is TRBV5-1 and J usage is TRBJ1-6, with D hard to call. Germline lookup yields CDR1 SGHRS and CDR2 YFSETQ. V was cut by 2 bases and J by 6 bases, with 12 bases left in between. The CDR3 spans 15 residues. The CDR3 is CASSLSRLGNSPLHF. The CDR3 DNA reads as TGCGCCAGCAGCTTAAGCCGCCTAGGTAATTCACCCCTCCACTTT.

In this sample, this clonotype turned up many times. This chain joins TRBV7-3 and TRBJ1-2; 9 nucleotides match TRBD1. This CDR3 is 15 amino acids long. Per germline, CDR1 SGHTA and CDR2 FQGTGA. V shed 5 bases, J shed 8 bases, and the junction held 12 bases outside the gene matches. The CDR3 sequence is CASSPGTGHSPGYTF. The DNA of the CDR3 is TGTGCCAGCAGCCCCGGGACAGGGCATTCCCCAGGCTACACCTTC.

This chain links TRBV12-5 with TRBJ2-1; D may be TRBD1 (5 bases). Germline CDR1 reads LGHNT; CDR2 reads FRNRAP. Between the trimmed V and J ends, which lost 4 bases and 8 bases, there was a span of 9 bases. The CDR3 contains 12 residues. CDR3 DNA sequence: TGTGCTAGTGGTTGGGGCCTGGATGAGCAGTTCTTC. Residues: CASGWGLDEQFF.